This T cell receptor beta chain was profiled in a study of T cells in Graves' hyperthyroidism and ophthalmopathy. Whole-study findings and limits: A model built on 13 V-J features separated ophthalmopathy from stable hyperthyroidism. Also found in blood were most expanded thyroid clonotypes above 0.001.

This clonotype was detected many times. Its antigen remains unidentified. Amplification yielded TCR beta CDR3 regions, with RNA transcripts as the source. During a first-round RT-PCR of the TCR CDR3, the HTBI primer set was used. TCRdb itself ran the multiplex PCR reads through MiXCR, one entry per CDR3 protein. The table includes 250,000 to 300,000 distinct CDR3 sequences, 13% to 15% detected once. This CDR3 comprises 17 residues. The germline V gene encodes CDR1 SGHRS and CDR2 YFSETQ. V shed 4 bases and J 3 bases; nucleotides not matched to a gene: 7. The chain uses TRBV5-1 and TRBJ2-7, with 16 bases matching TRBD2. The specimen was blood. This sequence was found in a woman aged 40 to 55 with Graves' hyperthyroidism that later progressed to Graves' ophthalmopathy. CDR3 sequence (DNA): TGCGCCAGCAGCCCTGGGACTAGCGGGAGGGCCCTCTACGAGCAGTACTTC. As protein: CASSPGTSGRALYEQYF.